One and the same sample provided the 28 T cell receptor beta chains below, sequenced in a study of cytomegalovirus exposure and HLA in healthy donors. In the PCR, 60 Vbeta and 13 Jbeta primers were used. The table came from immunoSEQ multiplex PCR; TCRdb's copy has only in-frame clones and leaves some out. This sample has 130,000 to 150,000 clones, with almost 85% found just once. The sample taken for sequencing was PBMCs. All receptors derive from a man younger than 45 in good health and CMV-seropositive.

This chain uses TRBV2 with TRBJ2-1; 7 bases are a match to TRBD1. V lost 7 bases to trimming and J lost 6 bases; unmatched junction nucleotides: 6. This CDR3 is 13 amino acids long. From germline, CDR1 is SNHLY and CDR2 FYNNEI. Here the CDR3 DNA reads TGTGCCAGCACCCCGGGACAGTCCAATGAGCAGTTCTTC. This codes for CASTPGQSNEQFF. Combining the CDR3 with reference TRBV2 and TRBJ2-1 gives the whole variable domain EPEVTQTPSHQVTQMGQEVILRCVPISNHLYFYWYRQILGQKVEFLVSFYNNEISEKSEIFDDQFSVERPDGSNFTLKIRSTKLEDSAMYFCASTPGQSNEQFFGPGTRLTVL.

The rearrangement uses TRBV4-1 and TRBJ2-3, with TRBD2 identical over 7 bases. J lost 4 bases, V lost 3 bases, and 7 bases had no gene match. There are 15 residues in the CDR3. Germline V lookup: CDR1 MGHRA, CDR2 YSYEKL. The CDR3 is CASSHPTSMADTQYF. The CDR3, as DNA: TGCGCCAGCAGCCACCCGACTAGCATGGCAGATACGCAGTATTTT.

This clone appeared a few times. The V gene is TRBV28, the J gene TRBJ1-5, with 8 bases fitting TRBD1. The CDR3 has 14 amino acids. CDR1 and CDR2 from the germline V gene are MDHEN and SYDVKM. Trimming cost V 3 bases and J 5 bases; bases outside gene matches: 3. Here the CDR3 reads CASSLDREDQPQHF. CDR3 coding DNA: TGTGCCAGCAGTTTGGACAGGGAAGATCAGCCCCAGCATTTT. The full variable domain, its missing parts supplied by reference TRBV28 and TRBJ1-5, is DVKVTQSSRYLVKRTGEKVFLECVQDMDHENMFWYRQDPGLGLRLIYFSYDVKMKEKGDIPEGYSVSREKKERFSLILESASTNQTSMYLCASSLDREDQPQHFGDGTRLSIL.

V is TRBV25-1 and J is TRBJ1-1; D is uncertain. Germline V CDR1 and CDR2: MGHDK, SYGVNS. V lost 2 bases, J lost 3 bases, and 7 bases lay in between. CDR3 size: 13 residues. This CDR3 reads CASSETVYTEAFF. The DNA for the CDR3 is TGTGCCAGCAGTGAAACGGTCTACACTGAAGCTTTCTTT.

This clone came up a few times. V and J are TRBV7-2 and TRBJ2-5, with D uncertain. The J call is in doubt because the DNA end fits TRBJ2-7 better. The CDR3 runs to 15 residues. Per the germline V gene, CDR1 is SGHTA and CDR2 is FQGNSA. CDR3 sequence reads: CASSFGGLSSYEQYF. The CDR3 nucleotides read TGTGCCAGCAGCTTCGGCGGTTTGAGCTCCTACGAGCAGTACTTC.

V and J are TRBV30 and TRBJ2-2; D perhaps matches TRBD2 (5 bases). The V gene's germline CDR1 is GTSNPN and CDR2 SVGIG (reference sequence). The CDR3 is 10 amino acids. V was trimmed by 5 bases and J by 11 bases, leaving 9 bases between them. CDR3 sequence: CAWGTRELFF. CDR3 sequence (DNA): TGTGCCTGGGGTACTAGAGAGCTGTTTTTT.

This chain joins TRBV4-2 and TRBJ2-2; TRBD2 aligns across 9 bases. Trimming removed 0 bases from V and 0 bases from J; junction bases left unmatched: 5. The CDR3 covers 18 residues. The germline V gene encodes CDR1 LGHNA and CDR2 YNFKEQ. The chain's CDR3 is CASSQEVSGGPNTGELFF. For the CDR3, the DNA is TGTGCCAGCAGCCAAGAGGTTAGCGGGGGACCGAACACCGGGGAGCTGTTTTTT.

This clone came up a few times. The rearrangement joins TRBV30 to TRBJ2-7, with 10 nucleotides matching TRBD1. The CDR3 is made up of 14 amino acids. J was trimmed by 3 bases and V by 5 bases; bases with no gene match: 7. Germline CDR1 GTSNPN, CDR2 SVGIG (reference sequence). This CDR3 reads CAWHGQGGFYEQYF. In nucleotides, the CDR3 is TGTGCCTGGCATGGACAGGGGGGCTTCTACGAGCAGTACTTC.

CDR3 DNA sequence: TGTGCCACTGGCCGGGATTTAGGCTACACCTTC. Its protein product is CATGRDLGYTF. The V call is TRBV19, the J call TRBJ1-2; D not certain. CDR1 LNHDA and CDR2 SQIVND come from the germline V gene (reference sequence). This CDR3 has 11 residues. Trimming stripped 10 bases from V and 8 bases from J, with 14 bases between.

In this sample, this clone turned up once. The chain employs TRBV5-1 and TRBJ1-1, with D tentatively TRBD1 (6 bases). Looked up from germline, CDR1 is SGHRS and CDR2 is YFSETQ. The length of the CDR3 is 14 residues. Deletions cut 4 bases from V and 6 bases from J, with 16 bases between. This chain's CDR3 is CASSLTTNRAEAFF. Written as DNA, the CDR3 is TGCGCCAGCAGCCTGACAACAAACAGGGCTGAAGCTTTCTTT.

This chain connects TRBV2 to TRBJ2-7; the D is unclear. Trimming pared 8 bases from V and 3 bases from J, leaving 14 bases between. The CDR3 extends over 13 amino acids. The germline gives CDR1 SNHLY, CDR2 FYNNEI. CDR3 DNA sequence: TGTGCCAGCGGGCCCAAAAGTTACTACGAGCAGTACTTC. This sequence encodes CASGPKSYYEQYF.

DNA for the CDR3: TGTGCCAGCAGGAACAGGGGGGGGACCGGGGAGCTGTTTTTT. Translating gives CASRNRGGTGELFF. V gene TRBV6-1 combines with J gene TRBJ2-2, with D maybe TRBD1 (8 bases). This CDR3 comprises 14 residues. Trimming pared 6 bases from V and 5 bases from J, leaving 13 bases between. Germline V gene sequence: CDR1 MNHNS, CDR2 SASEGT.

This rearrangement joins TRBV30 to TRBJ1-3, with TRBD1 as a possible D gene (6 bases). CDR3 length equals 14 residues. V lost 5 bases and J 0 bases, leaving 11 bases between the germline ends. Germline assignment: CDR1 GTSNPN and CDR2 SVGIG (reference sequence). CDR3 DNA: TGTGCCTGGGGGGGACAAGACTCTGGAAACACCATATATTTT. Translation gives CAWGGQDSGNTIYF.

V gene TRBV28 combines with J gene TRBJ1-5, with no clear D. V was clipped by 0 bases and J by 5 bases, with 8 bases between them. Germline-derived CDR1 and CDR2 are MDHEN and SYDVKM. CDR3 size: 14 residues. The CDR3 loop reads CASSLWRGYQPQHF. In DNA, the CDR3 is TGTGCCAGCAGTTTATGGCGGGGTTATCAGCCCCAGCATTTT.

In its sample, this clone was seen a few times. The J gene is TRBJ1-5, the V gene TRBV19, with D hard to call. Trimming stripped 6 bases from V and 7 bases from J, with 16 bases between. The CDR3 covers 14 residues. Germline values: CDR1 LNHDA, CDR2 SQIVND (reference sequence). CDR3 nucleotides: TGTGCCAGTAGGTCCGACCAGGTAGGCCAGCCCCAGCATTTT. The encoded protein is CASRSDQVGQPQHF.

The rearrangement joins TRBV7-2 to TRBJ1-3; D remains ambiguous. The germline V and J ends were trimmed by 5 bases and 4 bases, with 12 bases remaining between them. Germline CDR1 and CDR2: SGHTA and FQGNSA. The CDR3 consists of 14 residues. Here the CDR3 reads CASSASPVGNTIYF. DNA of the CDR3: TGTGCCAGCAGCGCTTCACCGGTGGGAAACACCATATATTTT.

The chain couples TRBV5-1 to TRBJ2-4; D perhaps matches TRBD2 (6 bases). The CDR3 is 14 residues long. Germline values: CDR1 SGHRS, CDR2 YFSETQ. With 0 bases removed from V and 9 bases from J, the gap between germline ends came to 13 bases. CDR3 loop: CASSLDGIGSIQYF. CDR3 DNA sequence: TGCGCCAGCAGCTTGGATGGGATCGGGAGCATTCAGTACTTC.

The chain recombines TRBV7-2 with TRBJ1-6, with D maybe TRBD1 (6 bases). V gave up 8 bases and J gave up 7 bases, with 12 bases separating them. There are 13 residues in the CDR3. Germline CDR1 SGHTA, CDR2 FQGNSA. In DNA, the CDR3 is TGTGCCAGCCGTGGTCAGGGGAATTCACCCCTCCACTTT. Translated, it gives CASRGQGNSPLHF.

The gene calls are TRBV7-2 and TRBJ2-5, with 13 bases aligning to TRBD2. The V segment lost 5 bases and the J segment 3 bases; nucleotides outside the gene matches: 9. The germline gives CDR1 SGHTA, CDR2 FQGNSA. The CDR3 spans 17 residues. The CDR3 protein is CASSLLPGLAGKETQYF. In DNA form, the CDR3 reads TGTGCCAGCAGCCTTTTACCGGGACTAGCGGGAAAAGAGACCCAGTACTTC.

This chain links TRBV6-6 with TRBJ1-5; D remains unclear. Germline CDR1 and CDR2: MNHNY and SVGAGI (reference sequence). V gave up 5 bases and J gave up 4 bases, with 12 bases separating them. This CDR3 contains 14 residues. CDR3 protein: CASSAGRGNQPQHF. The CDR3 region has the DNA TGTGCCAGCAGTGCCGGACGGGGAAATCAGCCCCAGCATTTT.

This clone was found a few times. The gene calls are TRBV27 and TRBJ2-5; 7 bases agree with TRBD1. The CDR3 loop spans 15 amino acids. CDR1 is MNHEY and CDR2 is SMNVEV in the germline V gene (reference sequence). The V and J ends lost 6 bases and 2 bases, in that order; junction bases with no gene match: 9. CDR3 residues: CASSLAGTAQETQYF. In DNA, the CDR3 is TGTGCCAGCAGCCTTGCCGGGACAGCTCAAGAGACCCAGTACTTC.

This chain connects TRBV4-1 to TRBJ2-1; D not resolved. V lost 1 base and J lost 6, with 13 bases in between. This CDR3 spans 15 amino acids. CDR1 MGHRA and CDR2 YSYEKL come from the germline V gene. Written as DNA, the CDR3 is TGCGCCAGCAGCCAAGCCAGTGGGCCGGTCAATGAGCAGTTCTTC. It translates to CASSQASGPVNEQFF.

This sequence joins TRBV30 and TRBJ1-2; D call uncertain. The CDR3 is 12 residues long. Per germline, CDR1 GTSNPN and CDR2 SVGIG (reference sequence). V was clipped by 5 bases and J by 2 bases, with 9 bases between them. The CDR3 DNA is TGTGCCTGGGGGTCACAGAACTATGGCTACACCTTC. Translated, it gives CAWGSQNYGYTF.

J is TRBJ1-6 and V is TRBV5-6; TRBD1 is a possible D gene (5 bases). Germline CDR1 SGHDT, CDR2 YYEEEE. The CDR3 is 14 amino acids. The V end was cut by 4 bases, the J end by 12 bases, with 17 bases between. The CDR3 DNA follows: TGTGCCAGCAGCAAGGGTGGACACCCTAAACCCCTCCACTTT. Its protein is CASSKGGHPKPLHF.

V usage is TRBV5-1 and J usage is TRBJ1-1; 8 bases match TRBD1. The CDR3 sequence is 14 residues long. Germline CDR1 is SGHRS and CDR2 is YFSETQ. V lost 3 bases to trimming and J lost 1 base; unmatched junction nucleotides: 2. The CDR3 sequence is CASSSRGQNTEAFF. Written as DNA, the CDR3 is TGCGCCAGCAGCTCCAGGGGGCAGAACACTGAAGCTTTCTTT.

The V call is TRBV19, the J call TRBJ1-4, with a possible D match to TRBD1 (6 bases). The germline V gene encodes CDR1 LNHDA and CDR2 SQIVND (reference sequence). The CDR3 has 15 amino acids. V dropped 9 bases and J dropped 7 bases, with 21 bases sitting between them. CDR3 nucleotide sequence: TGTGCCAGCAGAGGGAGGGGGGAGACTCCTGAAAAACTGTTTTTT. Translated, it gives CASRGRGETPEKLFF.

The table lists this clone with a few counts. The V gene is TRBV19, the J gene TRBJ2-7, with TRBD1 matching 7 bases. CDR1 is LNHDA and CDR2 is SQIVND in the germline V gene (reference sequence). CDR3 length equals 14 residues. V dropped 4 bases and J dropped 5; count of bases not matched to a gene: 8. CDR3 nucleotide sequence: TGTGCCAGTAGTACACACGGACAGGTAAACGAGCAGTACTTC. Translated, it gives CASSTHGQVNEQYF.

V gene TRBV27 combines with J gene TRBJ2-7; no clear D gene. Germline V CDR1 and CDR2: MNHEY, SMNVEV (reference sequence). The length of the CDR3 is 13 residues. CDR3 loop: CACDLETHYEQYF. In DNA form, the CDR3 reads TGTGCTTGTGACCTCGAGACACACTACGAGCAGTACTTC.